The rows below give T cell receptor beta chains drawn from one sample of a study of T cell responses to AZD1222 COVID-19 vaccine. Measured with immunoSEQ multiplex PCR; TCRdb has only the in-frame clones, and not every one. Here the sample spans about 76,000 clones, roughly 80% being singletons. The sample consisted of peripheral blood, taken 28 days after the second dose of the MenACWY control vaccine. Source of these receptors: an adult who received the MenACWY meningococcal vaccine as a control. The CDR3 runs from the conserved cysteine through the conserved F or W. The D gene is left open where the match is weak. Where a row states a size, it is once, few, many or the class of an expanded clone; other rows omit it.

D,V,J,size,DNA,CDR3
TRBD2,TRBV7-9,TRBJ2-5,.,TGTGCCAGCAGCTTAGTTAGCGGGGCCCAAGAGACCCAGTACTTC,CASSLVSGAQETQYF
TRBD1,TRBV5-1,TRBJ2-2,.,TGCGCCAGCAGGTCCAGGGACAGGAGGTCCGGGGAGCTGTTTTTT,CASRSRDRRSGELFF
.,TRBV4-2,TRBJ2-4,.,TGTGCCAGCAGCCAAGCCCTGCAGACTACGGTCAAAAACATTCAGTACTTC,CASSQALQTTVKNIQYF
TRBD1,TRBV18,TRBJ1-1,.,TGTGCCAGCTCACGGAGTACGGCAGGGGGAGGTAACACTGAAGCTTTCTTT,CASSRSTAGGGNTEAFF
TRBD2,TRBV29-1,TRBJ2-1,.,TGCAGCGTTGATGAGACTAGCGTGAACAATGAGCAGTTCTTC,CSVDETSVNNEQFF
.,TRBV7-2,TRBJ1-4,.,TGTGCCAGCAGCCTGGACAGACGGGAAAAACTGTTTTTT,CASSLDRREKLFF
.,TRBV10-2,TRBJ1-6,.,TGCGCCAGCAGGGAGGGCGCAGATAATTCACCCCTCCACTTT,CASREGADNSPLHF
.,TRBV12-3/TRBV12-4,TRBJ1-1,once,TGTGCCAGCCGCCCGGTGAACACTGAAGCTTTCTTT,CASRPVNTEAFF
TRBD1,TRBV28,TRBJ1-3,.,TGTGCCAGCAGTTTACTCATAGGGACAGACGGAAACACCATATATTTT,CASSLLIGTDGNTIYF
TRBD1,TRBV24-1,TRBJ2-5,.,TGTGCCATCGGACAGGGCAGCGAAGAGACCCAGTACTTC,CAIGQGSEETQYF
TRBD2,TRBV2,TRBJ2-5,.,TGTGCCTCCAAAGGGGGTACTAGCGGGCGGGAGACCCAGTACTTC,CASKGGTSGRETQYF
.,TRBV7-3,TRBJ2-3,.,TGTGCCAGCAGCGCCCTCGGGGGCGGGAATACGCAGTATTTT,CASSALGGGNTQYF
.,TRBV4-2,TRBJ1-6,few,TGTGCCAGCAGGCCCGCTGGCCCAAATTCACCCCTCCACTTT,CASRPAGPNSPLHF
TRBD2,TRBV3-1/TRBV3-2,TRBJ2-5,.,TGTGCCAGCAGCCAAGATCGCGGGGGGGGAGAGACCCAGTACTTC,CASSQDRGGGETQYF
.,TRBV6-1,TRBJ1-4,.,TGTGCCAGCAGTGAACGAGCGGTCTGGAGGGATGAAAAACTGTTTTTT,CASSERAVWRDEKLFF
.,TRBV5-1,TRBJ2-7,.,TGCGCCAGCAGCTTGGATACGGGTTCCTCCTACGAGCAGTACTTC,CASSLDTGSSYEQYF
.,TRBV19,TRBJ1-1,.,TGTGCCACCAAATTAGGGGCGAACACTGAAGCTTTCTTT,CATKLGANTEAFF
TRBD1,TRBV6-6,TRBJ1-6,.,TGTGCCAGCAGTAGTCTGGACAGGGGGGTATCACCCCTCCACTTT,CASSSLDRGVSPLHF
.,TRBV19,TRBJ1-1,.,TGTGCCAGTAGTCTAGGGATGAACACTGAAGCTTTCTTT,CASSLGMNTEAFF
TRBD2,TRBV30,TRBJ2-7,.,TGTGCCTGGACTAGCGGACCCTACGAGCAGTACTTC,CAWTSGPYEQYF